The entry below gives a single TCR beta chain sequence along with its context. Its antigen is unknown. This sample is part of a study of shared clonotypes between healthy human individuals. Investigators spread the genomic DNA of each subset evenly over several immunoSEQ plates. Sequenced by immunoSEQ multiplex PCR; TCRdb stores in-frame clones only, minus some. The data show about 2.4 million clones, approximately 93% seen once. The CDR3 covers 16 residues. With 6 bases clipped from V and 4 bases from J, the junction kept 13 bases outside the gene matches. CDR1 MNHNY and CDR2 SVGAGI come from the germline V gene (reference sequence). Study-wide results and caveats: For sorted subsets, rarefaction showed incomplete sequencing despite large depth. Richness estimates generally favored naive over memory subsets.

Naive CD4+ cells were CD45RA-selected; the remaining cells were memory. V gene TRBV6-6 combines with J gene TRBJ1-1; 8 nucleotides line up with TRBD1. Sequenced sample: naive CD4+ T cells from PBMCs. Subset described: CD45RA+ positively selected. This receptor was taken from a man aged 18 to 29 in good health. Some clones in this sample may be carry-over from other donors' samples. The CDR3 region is CASRAGQGARGTEAFF. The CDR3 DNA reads TGTGCCAGCAGGGCTGGCCAGGGGGCCAGGGGCACTGAAGCTTTCTTT.